These 20 T cell receptor beta chains were sequenced from one sample in a study of blood T cells in healthy people across ages. Alongside a J-beta primer mix, a sample-barcoded 5' primer served in a second PCR lasting roughly 7 to 11 cycles. From the 5' RACE reads, TCRdb called clonotypes with MiXCR, one entry per CDR3 protein. The sample has 800,000 or so distinct CDR3 sequences; 25% are singletons. These same records also appear under a second study, on T cells of mothers and their children.

The material sequenced was blood. The receptor source for this set is a boy aged 5-17 years in good health.

This clonotype has more than one count but fewer than ten. CDR3 nucleotides: TGTGCCAGCAGCAAGGGATCTAGAACCTACGAGCAGTACTTC. It codes for CASSKGSRTYEQYF. The chain carries TRBV21-1 and TRBJ2-5; TRBD2, the table's D call, was not compared with the DNA. Gene TRBJ2-7 matches the end of the DNA better, so the J call may be wrong. TRBV21-1 is tagged as a pseudogene. CDR3 size: 14 residues.

Concerning this clonotype: At one end, the junction sequence differs from germline, possibly due to a read error. The rearrangement links TRBV7-7 to TRBJ2-1; TRBD2 agrees at 8 bases. The CDR3 loop spans 13 amino acids. CDR1 SSHAT and CDR2 FNYEAQ come from the germline V gene (reference sequence). The CDR3 DNA reads as TGTGCTAGCAGCCGAGGACTAGCCGATGAGCAGTTCTTC. Protein sequence: CASSRGLADEQFF. Based on the CDR3 plus reference TRBV7-7 and TRBJ2-1, the full variable domain is GAGVSQSPRYKVTKRGQDVTLRCDPISSHATLYWYQQALGQGPEFLTYFNYEAQPDKSGLPSDRFSAERPEGSISTLTIQRTEQRDSAMYRCASSRGLADEQFFGPGTRLTVL.

The table lists this clonotype with a few counts. The J gene is TRBJ1-1, the V gene TRBV6-2 or TRBV6-3; D not certain. The CDR3 has 14 residues. Trimming took off 4 bases at V and 1 base at J, with 10 bases between the two ends. Germline V gene data show CDR1 as MNHEY and CDR2 as SVGEGT. As DNA, the CDR3 is TGTGCCAGCAGTTGGGCAGGCGGGAACACTGAAGCTTTCTTT. Protein: CASSWAGGNTEAFF.

The chain joins TRBV25-1 to TRBJ2-7, with TRBD1 matching 9 bases. Trimming took 4 bases from V and 4 from J; bases not matched to a gene: 11. The CDR3 sequence is 16 residues long. CDR1 and CDR2 (germline): MGHDK, SYGVNS. The CDR3 DNA sequence: TGTGCCAGCAGTGCTACCTCCGGGACAGGGCAGTACGAGCAGTACTTC. This gives the protein CASSATSGTGQYEQYF.

In this sample, this clonotype turned up a few times. The chain is built from TRBV29-1 and TRBJ2-1; D possibly uses TRBD1 or TRBD2 (5 bases each). V lost 4 bases and J 0 bases, leaving 16 bases between the germline ends. This CDR3 contains 16 residues. Germline V gene data show CDR1 as SQVTM and CDR2 as ANQGSEA. The CDR3 sequence is CSVVIEGSTSYNEQFF. The CDR3 coding sequence is TGCAGCGTTGTAATTGAGGGGTCGACCTCCTACAATGAGCAGTTCTTC.

V usage is TRBV7-3 and J usage is TRBJ2-5; possible D gene TRBD1, 5 bases. The J call could be wrong; TRBJ2-1 is a better fit for the DNA end. CDR3 length equals 15 residues. From germline, CDR1 is SGHTA and CDR2 FQGTGA. The CDR3 region is CASSLSGARADEQFF. In DNA form, the CDR3 reads TGTGCCAGCAGCTTAAGTGGGGCTAGGGCAGATGAGCAGTTCTTC.

Remarks on this clonotype: One base away lies a much larger clone, so this may be a sequencing read error. This rearrangement joins TRBV7-2 to TRBJ2-5; D is uncertain. Germline V lookup: CDR1 SGHTA, CDR2 FQGNSA. The germline V and J ends were trimmed by 1 base and 5 bases, with 17 bases remaining between them. The CDR3 totals 16 residues. This CDR3 reads CASSLGLVGIGETQYF. As DNA, the CDR3 is TGTGCCAGCAGCTTAGGGCTAGTGGGAATTGGGGAGACCCAGTACTTC.

The J gene is TRBJ1-6, the V gene TRBV6-6; TRBD1 matches 7 bases. V shed 2 bases, J shed 5 bases, and the junction held 0 bases outside the gene matches. The CDR3 totals 14 residues. CDR1 is MNHNY, CDR2 SVGAGI, per germline (reference sequence). The CDR3 region is CASSYRGHNSPLHF. In DNA, the CDR3 is TGTGCCAGCAGTTACAGGGGGCATAATTCACCCCTCCACTTT.

This clonotype came up once. CDR3 DNA sequence: TGCAGCGTTGAGGGACAGGGGATGCCTAACTATGGCTACACCTTC. Translation: CSVEGQGMPNYGYTF. This sequence joins TRBV29-1 and TRBJ1-2; 10 bases match TRBD1. With V trimmed by 3 bases and J by 0 bases, 4 bases remained unmatched. The CDR3 covers 15 residues. Looked up from germline, CDR1 is SQVTM and CDR2 is ANQGSEA.

The chain joins TRBV3-1 to TRBJ2-2, with unresolved D. From germline, CDR1 is LGHDT and CDR2 YNNKEL (reference sequence). This CDR3 is 13 amino acids long. Trimming cost V 6 bases and J 7 bases, with 12 bases left between them. The CDR3 nucleotides are TGTGCCAGCAGTCCCGCCGCCTTCGGGGAGCTGTTTTTT. It encodes CASSPAAFGELFF.

The V call is TRBV29-1, the J call TRBJ2-1; 14 nucleotides line up with TRBD2. Germline lookup yields CDR1 SQVTM and CDR2 ANQGSEA. The CDR3 loop spans 13 amino acids. J was trimmed by 9 bases and V by 6 bases; bases with no gene match: 4. CDR3 in DNA: TGCAGCGTGGGGACTAGCGGGAGCCTTGAGCAGTTCTTC. Amino acids: CSVGTSGSLEQFF.

V gene TRBV19 combines with J gene TRBJ2-1; the D call may be TRBD1 or TRBD2 (5 bases each). The CDR3 totals 17 residues. CDR1 and CDR2 (germline): LNHDA, SQIVND (reference sequence). With 8 bases removed from V and 0 bases from J, the gap between germline ends came to 20 bases. For the CDR3, the DNA is TGTGCCAGTGGGCGAGGGGCCGGGACCCGCTCCTACAATGAGCAGTTCTTC. Its protein is CASGRGAGTRSYNEQFF.

This chain joins TRBV7-9 and TRBJ2-6, with D tentatively TRBD2 (6 bases). Trimming removed 5 bases from V and 9 bases from J, with 17 bases in between. Germline-derived CDR1 and CDR2 are SEHNR and FQNEAQ (reference sequence). This CDR3 has 15 residues. The DNA for the CDR3 is TGTGCCAGCAGCCCCCATACATCAGCGGGCAACGTCCTGACTTTC. This sequence encodes CASSPHTSAGNVLTF.

The CDR3: CASSPVRDETQYF. The CDR3 bases are TGTGCCAGCAGCCCCGTCCGGGACGAGACCCAGTACTTC. The chain combines TRBV11-2 with TRBJ2-5; D might be TRBD1 or TRBD2, each matching 5 bases. Trimming stripped 5 bases from V and 5 bases from J, with 12 bases between. The CDR3 spans 13 residues. Looked up from germline, CDR1 is SGHAT and CDR2 is FQNNGV.

This clonotype was detected only a few times. This CDR3 is missing its conserved last phenylalanine or tryptophan, likely due to a read error. The V and J genes are TRBV29-1 and TRBJ2-7; D not resolved. CDR3 length equals 11 residues. Germline loops: CDR1 SQVTM, CDR2 ANQGSEA. Trimming pared 8 bases from V and 5 bases from J, leaving 13 bases between. This CDR3 is CSFSMGHEQYL. As DNA, the CDR3 is TGCAGCTTCAGCATGGGCCACGAGCAGTACCTC.

Note on this clonotype: Since the CDR3 does not end with the conserved phenylalanine or tryptophan, this likely comes from a read error. J is TRBJ2-4 and V is TRBV6-2 or TRBV6-3; D uncertain. Germline V gene sequence: CDR1 MNHEY, CDR2 SVGEGT. V was trimmed by 4 bases and J by 9 bases, leaving 16 bases between them. The length of the CDR3 is 14 residues. CDR3: CASSSASGQFIQYL. The CDR3, as DNA: TGTGCCAGCAGTTCAGCCTCGGGTCAATTCATTCAGTACCTC.

The chain uses TRBV7-2 and TRBJ2-5; unclear D gene. With the DNA end fitting TRBJ2-1 better, the J assignment may be wrong. The CDR3 totals 16 residues. CDR1 is SGHTA, CDR2 FQGNSA, per germline. CDR3 nucleotides: TGTGCCAGCAGCTTTAGGCTCGGGTTCTCCTACAATGAGCAGTTCTTC. Translated: CASSFRLGFSYNEQFF.

The chain couples TRBV20-1 to TRBJ2-1; D is perhaps TRBD1 (6 bases). V was shortened by 0 bases and J by 8 bases, with 17 bases between the two germline ends. The CDR3 is 15 residues long. CDR1 and CDR2 (germline): DFQATT, SNEGSKA (reference sequence). In DNA form, the CDR3 reads TGCAGTGCTAGAGAGGGAGAACTCAGGGGCCATGAGCAGTTCTTC. Its translation is CSAREGELRGHEQFF.

The chain joins TRBV20-1 to TRBJ2-1; the match to TRBD2 covers 8 bases. CDR1 and CDR2 from the germline V gene are DFQATT and SNEGSKA (reference sequence). V shed 2 bases, J shed 10 bases, and the junction held 13 bases outside the gene matches. The CDR3 covers 15 residues. In DNA form, the CDR3 reads TGCAGTGCTAGAAACCCACGGGGGGGTGGAAGGGAGCAGTTCTTC. This sequence encodes CSARNPRGGGREQFF.

This clonotype showed up just a few times. In this CDR3 the conserved last residue, phenylalanine or tryptophan, is missing, so a read error is likely. This chain links TRBV5-1 with TRBJ2-7; D uncertain. V was cut by 1 base and J by 6 bases, with 11 bases left in between. Per the germline V gene, CDR1 is SGHRS and CDR2 is YFSETQ. This CDR3 is 13 amino acids long. CDR3 DNA: TGCGCCAGCAGCTTGACCCTATTGAGCGAGCAGTACCTC. Residues: CASSLTLLSEQYL.